The 11 T cell receptor beta chains reported below all come from one sample, sequenced in a study of cytomegalovirus exposure and HLA in healthy donors. The PCR used 60 Vbeta and 13 Jbeta primers. Repertoires were generated with immunoSEQ multiplex PCR, while TCRdb's copy carries only in-frame clones and drops some. The top ten hold 0.24% of the sample, which has roughly 120,000 clones, approximately 80% seen once. Specimen: PBMCs. The origin of the receptors is a middle-aged man in good health and CMV-seronegative.

V is TRBV19 and J is TRBJ2-4, with D tentatively TRBD2 (5 bases). The CDR3 sequence is 13 residues long. Trimming pared 8 bases from V and 1 base from J, leaving 9 bases between. The V gene's germline CDR1 is LNHDA and CDR2 SQIVND (reference sequence). The CDR3 DNA reads TGTGCCAGTGGGAGAGGGGCCAAAAACATTCAGTACTTC. Translated: CASGRGAKNIQYF. Full variable domain (missing parts from reference TRBV19 and TRBJ2-4): DGGITQSPKYLFRKEGQNVTLSCEQNLNHDAMYWYRQDPGQGLRLIYYSQIVNDFQKGDIAEGYSVSREKKESFPLTVTSAQKNPTAFYLCASGRGAKNIQYFGAGTRLSVL.

The chain uses TRBV7-3 and TRBJ2-2, with TRBD1 matching 8 bases. From germline, CDR1 is SGHTA and CDR2 FQGTGA. This CDR3 region has 14 residues. Trimming cost V 6 bases and J 1 base; bases outside gene matches: 1. CDR3 region: CASRGQGNTGELFF. CDR3 DNA sequence: TGTGCCAGCAGAGGACAGGGGAACACCGGGGAGCTGTTTTTT.

J is TRBJ2-7 and V is TRBV19; D is possibly TRBD1 (7 bases). V lost 6 bases and J lost 6, with 9 bases in between. This CDR3 region has 11 residues. Germline V gene lookup returns CDR1 LNHDA and CDR2 SQIVND (reference sequence). CDR3 bases: TGTGCCAGTAGCAGGGGGGTCGAGCAGTACTTC. It encodes CASSRGVEQYF.

The gene calls are TRBV27 and TRBJ2-3, with 7 bases fitting TRBD2. In germline, CDR1 is MNHEY, CDR2 SMNVEV (reference sequence). V lost 10 bases, J lost 6 bases, and 7 bases stayed unmatched. The CDR3 is made up of 12 amino acids. The CDR3 spells CATSFGGDTQYF. CDR3 nucleotides: TGTGCCACCTCGTTCGGGGGGGATACGCAGTATTTT.

V gene TRBV5-1 combines with J gene TRBJ2-7, with a tentative D call TRBD1 (5 bases). The V and J ends lost 4 bases and 1 base respectively, with 18 bases between them. The CDR3 spans 16 residues. The germline V gene has CDR1 SGHRS and CDR2 YFSETQ. The CDR3 sequence: CASSPGKVWSSYEQYF. As DNA, the CDR3 is TGCGCCAGCAGCCCAGGGAAGGTATGGTCATCCTACGAGCAGTACTTC.

CDR3 protein: CASSQEPRTDTQYF. The DNA of the CDR3 is TGTGCCAGCAGCCAAGAGCCGAGGACAGATACGCAGTATTTT. The V gene is TRBV4-2, the J gene TRBJ2-3; no clear D. CDR3 length: 14 residues. V lost 0 bases and J 3 bases, leaving 7 bases between the germline ends. Per the germline V gene, CDR1 is LGHNA and CDR2 is YNFKEQ.

The chain couples TRBV6-1 to TRBJ2-2; 8 bases match TRBD2. Losses at the gene ends were 4 bases for V and 0 bases for J; bases not matched to a gene: 4. Germline values: CDR1 MNHNS, CDR2 SASEGT. This CDR3 region has 16 residues. The CDR3 here is CASSVTSGANTGELFF. The DNA for the CDR3 is TGTGCCAGCAGTGTCACTAGCGGCGCGAACACCGGGGAGCTGTTTTTT.

The chain couples TRBV4-2 to TRBJ2-1, with 11 bases aligning to TRBD1. V dropped 2 bases and J dropped 10; count of bases not matched to a gene: 7. Germline V lookup: CDR1 LGHNA, CDR2 YNFKEQ. The CDR3 contains 15 residues. CDR3 nucleotide sequence: TGTGCCAGCAGCCAACAGGACAGGGGGCGCCTCGAGCAGTTCTTC. It specifies CASSQQDRGRLEQFF.

J is TRBJ2-7 and V is TRBV13, with TRBD2 matching 13 bases. The CDR3 totals 19 residues. Germline V gene data show CDR1 as PRHDT and CDR2 as FYEKMQ (reference sequence). V was pared by 4 bases and J by 0 bases, with 12 bases of the junction left unmatched. CDR3 sequence reads: CASSSGLAGWDSYSYEQYF. The CDR3 DNA is TGTGCCAGCAGCTCGGGACTAGCGGGATGGGACTCCTACTCCTACGAGCAGTACTTC.

This sequence joins TRBV2 and TRBJ1-5; D possibly corresponds to TRBD1 (5 bases). V lost 4 bases and J lost 7, with 17 bases in between. The CDR3 loop spans 15 amino acids. Looked up from germline, CDR1 is SNHLY and CDR2 is FYNNEI. DNA of the CDR3: TGTGCCAGCAGTGTCGTGGATGGAGGGGTCCAGCCCCAGCATTTT. This encodes CASSVVDGGVQPQHF.

The chain uses TRBV5-1 and TRBJ2-2; the D is unclear. Germline CDR1 reads SGHRS; CDR2 reads YFSETQ. The ends were cut back, 7 bases at V and 0 bases at J, with 10 bases in the middle. The CDR3 spans 14 residues. The CDR3 region has the DNA TGCGCCAGCCACACAGCCGCGAACACCGGGGAGCTGTTTTTT. The encoded protein is CASHTAANTGELFF.